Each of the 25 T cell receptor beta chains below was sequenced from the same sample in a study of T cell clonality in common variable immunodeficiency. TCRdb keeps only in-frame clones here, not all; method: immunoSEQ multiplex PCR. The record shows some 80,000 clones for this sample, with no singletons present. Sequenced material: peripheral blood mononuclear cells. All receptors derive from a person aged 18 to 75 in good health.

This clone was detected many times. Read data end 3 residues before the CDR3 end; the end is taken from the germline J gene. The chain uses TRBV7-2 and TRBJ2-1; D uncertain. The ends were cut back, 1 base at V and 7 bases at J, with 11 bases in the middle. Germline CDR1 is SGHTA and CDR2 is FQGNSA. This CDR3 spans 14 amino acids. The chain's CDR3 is CASSLVASSNEQFF. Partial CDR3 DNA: TGTGCCAGCAGCTTAGTAGCTAGTTCGAATGAG.

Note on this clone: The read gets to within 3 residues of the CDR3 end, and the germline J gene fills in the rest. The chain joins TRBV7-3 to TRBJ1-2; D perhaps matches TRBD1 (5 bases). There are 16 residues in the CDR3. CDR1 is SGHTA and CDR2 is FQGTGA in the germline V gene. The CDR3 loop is CASSLSGTSGRSDYTF. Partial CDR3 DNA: TGTGCCAGCAGCTTATCGGGGACTAGCGGGAGAAGTGAC.

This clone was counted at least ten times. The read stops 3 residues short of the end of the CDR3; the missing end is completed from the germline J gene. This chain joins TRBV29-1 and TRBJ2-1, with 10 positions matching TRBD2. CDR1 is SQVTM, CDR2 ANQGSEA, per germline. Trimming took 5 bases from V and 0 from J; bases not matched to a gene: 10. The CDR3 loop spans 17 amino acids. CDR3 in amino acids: CSVSLLAGARSYNEQFF. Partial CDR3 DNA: TGCAGCGTTTCGCTCCTAGCGGGAGCCCGCTCCTACAATGAG.

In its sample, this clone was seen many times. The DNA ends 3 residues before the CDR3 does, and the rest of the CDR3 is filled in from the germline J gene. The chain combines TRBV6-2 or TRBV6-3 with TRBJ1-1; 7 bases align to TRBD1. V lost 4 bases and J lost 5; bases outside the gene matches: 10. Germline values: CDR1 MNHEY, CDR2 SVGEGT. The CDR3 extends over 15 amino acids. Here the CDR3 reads CASSWDHRGETEAFF. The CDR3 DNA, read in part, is TGTGCCAGCAGTTGGGACCACAGGGGTGAAACTGAA.

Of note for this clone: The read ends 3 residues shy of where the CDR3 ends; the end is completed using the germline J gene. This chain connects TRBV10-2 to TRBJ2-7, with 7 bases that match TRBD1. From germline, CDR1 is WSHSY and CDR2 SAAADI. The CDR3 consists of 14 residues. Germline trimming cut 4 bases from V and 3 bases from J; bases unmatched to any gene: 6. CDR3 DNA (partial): TGCGCCAGCAGTGGGGTAGGGGGCGGCTACGAG. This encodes CASSGVGGGYE. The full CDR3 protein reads CASSGVGGGYEQYF.

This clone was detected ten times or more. The part of the CDR3 DNA that was read is TGCGCCAGCAGCTTGGATCCAGGGGGTGGTCAGCCC. This translates into CASSLDPGGGQP. The complete CDR3 protein is CASSLDPGGGQPQHF. The V and J genes are TRBV5-1 and TRBJ1-5; TRBD1 agrees at 7 bases. The CDR3 end lies 3 residues beyond the end of the read and is filled in from the germline J gene. Germline lookup yields CDR1 SGHRS and CDR2 YFSETQ. CDR3 length equals 15 residues. V was clipped by 0 bases and J by 6 bases; unmatched bases: 6.

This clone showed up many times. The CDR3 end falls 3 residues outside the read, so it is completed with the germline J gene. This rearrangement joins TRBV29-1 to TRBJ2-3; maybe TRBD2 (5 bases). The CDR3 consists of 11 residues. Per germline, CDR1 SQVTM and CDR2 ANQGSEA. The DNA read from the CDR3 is TGCAGCGTTGAGGGCAGCGGAGCG. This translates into CSVEGSGA. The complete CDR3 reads CSVEGSGAQYF.

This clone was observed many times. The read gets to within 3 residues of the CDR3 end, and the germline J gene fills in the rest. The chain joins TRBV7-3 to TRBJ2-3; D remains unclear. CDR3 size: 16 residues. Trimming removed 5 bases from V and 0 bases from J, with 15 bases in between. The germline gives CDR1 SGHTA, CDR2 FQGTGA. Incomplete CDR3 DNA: TGTGCCAGCAGCCCCGTCGTGCGGTCTAGCACAGATACG. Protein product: CASSPVVRSSTDT. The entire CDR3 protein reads CASSPVVRSSTDTQYF. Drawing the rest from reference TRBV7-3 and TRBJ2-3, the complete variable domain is GAGVSQTPSNKVTEKGKYVELRCDPISGHTALYWYRQSLGQGPEFLIYFQGTGAADDSGLPNDRFFAVRPEGSVSTLKIQRTERGDSAVYLCASSPVVRSSTDTQYFGPGTRLTVL.

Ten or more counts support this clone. The CDR3 bases that were read are TGTGCCAGTAGTCCTCTGGACAGAAATCAGCCC. Translated, it gives CASSPLDRNQP. The whole CDR3 sequence reads CASSPLDRNQPQHF. V is TRBV19 and J is TRBJ1-5; possible D gene TRBD1, 6 bases. The sequenced fragment ends 3 residues before the CDR3 boundary, so the rest is inferred from the germline J gene. Trimming left V 5 bases short and J 4 bases short, with 12 bases between. The CDR3 has 14 residues. Germline CDR1 LNHDA, CDR2 SQIVND (reference sequence).

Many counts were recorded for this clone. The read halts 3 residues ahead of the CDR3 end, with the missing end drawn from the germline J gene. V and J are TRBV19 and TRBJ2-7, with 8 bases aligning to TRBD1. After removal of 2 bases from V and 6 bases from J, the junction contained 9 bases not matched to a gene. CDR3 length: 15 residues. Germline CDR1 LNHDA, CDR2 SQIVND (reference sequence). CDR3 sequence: CASSITLWTGFEQYF. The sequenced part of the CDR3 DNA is TGTGCCAGTAGTATAACTCTCTGGACAGGGTTCGAG.

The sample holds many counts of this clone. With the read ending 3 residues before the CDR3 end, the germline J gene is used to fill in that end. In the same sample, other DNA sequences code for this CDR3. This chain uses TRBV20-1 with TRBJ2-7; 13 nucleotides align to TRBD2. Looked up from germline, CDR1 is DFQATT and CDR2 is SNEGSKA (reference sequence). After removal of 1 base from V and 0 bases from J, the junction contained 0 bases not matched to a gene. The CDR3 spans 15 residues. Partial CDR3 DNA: TGCAGTGCTAGAGGGACTAGCGGGAGCTCCTACGAG. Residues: CSARGTSGSSYE. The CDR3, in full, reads CSARGTSGSSYEQYF.

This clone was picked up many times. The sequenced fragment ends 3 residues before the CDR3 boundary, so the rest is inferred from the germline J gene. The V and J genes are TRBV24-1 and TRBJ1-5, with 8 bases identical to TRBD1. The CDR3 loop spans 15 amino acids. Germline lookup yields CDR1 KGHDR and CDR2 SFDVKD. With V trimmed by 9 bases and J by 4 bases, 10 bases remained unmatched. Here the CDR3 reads CATESSGGSNQPQHF. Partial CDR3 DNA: TGTGCCACCGAAAGTTCAGGGGGCTCAAATCAGCCC.

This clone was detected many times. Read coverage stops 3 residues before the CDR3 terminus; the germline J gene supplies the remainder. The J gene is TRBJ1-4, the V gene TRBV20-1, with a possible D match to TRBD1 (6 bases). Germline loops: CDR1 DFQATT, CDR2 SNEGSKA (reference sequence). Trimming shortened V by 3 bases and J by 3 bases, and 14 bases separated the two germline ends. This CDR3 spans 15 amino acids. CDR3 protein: CSASVGRTANEKLFF. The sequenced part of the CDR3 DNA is TGCAGTGCTAGTGTAGGGAGGACAGCTAATGAAAAA.

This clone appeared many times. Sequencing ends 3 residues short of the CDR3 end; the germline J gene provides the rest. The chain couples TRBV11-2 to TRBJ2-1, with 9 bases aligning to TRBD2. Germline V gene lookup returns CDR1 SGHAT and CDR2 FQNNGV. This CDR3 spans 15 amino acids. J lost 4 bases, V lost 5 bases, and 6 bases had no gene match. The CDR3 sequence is CASSPRTSVYNEQFF. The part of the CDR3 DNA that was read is TGTGCCAGCAGCCCTCGGACTAGCGTTTACAATGAG.

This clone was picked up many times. CDR3 DNA (partial): TGCAGTGCTAGAGATACTGAGACTAGCGGGAGTAGGTCCTACGAG. It specifies CSARDTETSGSRSYE. The full-length CDR3 reads as CSARDTETSGSRSYEQYF. The J gene is TRBJ2-7, the V gene TRBV20-1; 12 bases align to TRBD2. The read is 3 residues too short to cover the CDR3 end, so that end is filled in from the germline J gene. The CDR3 is 18 residues long. The germline V gene has CDR1 DFQATT and CDR2 SNEGSKA (reference sequence). The J segment lost 1 base and the V segment lost 0 bases, leaving 10 bases of the junction unmatched.

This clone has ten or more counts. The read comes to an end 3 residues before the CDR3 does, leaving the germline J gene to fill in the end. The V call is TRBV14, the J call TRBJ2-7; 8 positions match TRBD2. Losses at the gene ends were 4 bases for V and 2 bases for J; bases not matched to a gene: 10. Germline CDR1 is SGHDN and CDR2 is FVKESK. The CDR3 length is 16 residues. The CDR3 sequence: CASSPTGGGLTYEQYF. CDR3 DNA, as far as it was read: TGTGCCAGCAGCCCGACCGGGGGGGGACTCACCTACGAG.

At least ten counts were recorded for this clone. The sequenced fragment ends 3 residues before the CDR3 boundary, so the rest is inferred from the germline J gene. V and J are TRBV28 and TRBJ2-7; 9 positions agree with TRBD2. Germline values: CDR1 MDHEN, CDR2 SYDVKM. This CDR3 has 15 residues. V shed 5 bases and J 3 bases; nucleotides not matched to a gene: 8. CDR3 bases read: TGTGCCAGCAGTCCTACCCAAGCGGGGGGCTACGAG. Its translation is CASSPTQAGGYE. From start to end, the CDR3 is CASSPTQAGGYEQYF.

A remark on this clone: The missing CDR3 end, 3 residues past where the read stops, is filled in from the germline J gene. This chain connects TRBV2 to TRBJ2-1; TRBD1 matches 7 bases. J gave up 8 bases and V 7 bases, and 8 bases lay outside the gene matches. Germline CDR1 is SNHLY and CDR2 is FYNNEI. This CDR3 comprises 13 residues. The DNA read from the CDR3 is TGTGCCAGCAAGGGCCAGGGGGTGGATGAG. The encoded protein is CASKGQGVDE. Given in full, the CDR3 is CASKGQGVDEQFF. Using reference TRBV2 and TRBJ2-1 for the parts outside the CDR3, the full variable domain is EPEVTQTPSHQVTQMGQEVILRCVPISNHLYFYWYRQILGQKVEFLVSFYNNEISEKSEIFDDQFSVERPDGSNFTLKIRSTKLEDSAMYFCASKGQGVDEQFFGPGTRLTVL.

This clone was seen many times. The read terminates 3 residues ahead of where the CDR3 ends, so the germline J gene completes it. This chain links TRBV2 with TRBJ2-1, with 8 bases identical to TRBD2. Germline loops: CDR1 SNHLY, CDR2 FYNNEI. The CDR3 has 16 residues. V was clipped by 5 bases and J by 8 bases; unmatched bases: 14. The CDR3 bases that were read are TGTGCCAGCAGTTCACTAGGAGCGGGAGTAGATGATGAG. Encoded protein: CASSSLGAGVDDE. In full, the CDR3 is CASSSLGAGVDDEQFF.

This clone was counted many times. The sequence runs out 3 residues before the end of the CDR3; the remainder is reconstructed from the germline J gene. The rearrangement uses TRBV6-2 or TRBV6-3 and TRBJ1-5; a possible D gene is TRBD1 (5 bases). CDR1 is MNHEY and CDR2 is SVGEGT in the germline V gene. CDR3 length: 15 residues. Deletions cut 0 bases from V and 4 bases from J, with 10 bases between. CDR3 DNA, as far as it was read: TGTGCCAGCAGTTACTCGGGCAGGGCGAATCAGCCC. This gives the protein CASSYSGRANQP. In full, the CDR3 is CASSYSGRANQPQHF.

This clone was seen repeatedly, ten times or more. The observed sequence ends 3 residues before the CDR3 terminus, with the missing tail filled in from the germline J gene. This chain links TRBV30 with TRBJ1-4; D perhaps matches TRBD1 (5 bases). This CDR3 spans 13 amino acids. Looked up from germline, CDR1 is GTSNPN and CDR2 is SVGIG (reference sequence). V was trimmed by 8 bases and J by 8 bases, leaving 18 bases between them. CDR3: CATFRGSGEKLFF. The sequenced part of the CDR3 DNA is TGTGCCACATTCCGGGGGAGTGGGGAAAAA.

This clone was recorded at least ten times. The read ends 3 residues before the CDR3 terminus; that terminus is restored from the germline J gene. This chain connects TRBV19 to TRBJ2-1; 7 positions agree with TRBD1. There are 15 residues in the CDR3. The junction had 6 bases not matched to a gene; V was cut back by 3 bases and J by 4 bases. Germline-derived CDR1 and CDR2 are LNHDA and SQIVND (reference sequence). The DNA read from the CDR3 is TGTGCCAGTAGTATGGGGAGACAGGGTTACAATGAG. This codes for CASSMGRQGYNE. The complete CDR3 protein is CASSMGRQGYNEQFF.

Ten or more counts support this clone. CDR3 sequence reads: CASGTGASLHF. The sequenced part of the CDR3 DNA is TGTGCCAGCGGGACAGGGGCTTCC. The V and J genes are TRBV6-2 or TRBV6-3 and TRBJ1-6; 10 nucleotides agree with TRBD1. The observed sequence ends 3 residues before the CDR3 terminus, with the missing tail filled in from the germline J gene. This CDR3 contains 11 residues. The V gene's germline CDR1 is MNHEY and CDR2 SVGEGT.

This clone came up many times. The DNA read from the CDR3 is TGTGCCAGCTCACTTCAGGCCTACAATGAG. This gives the protein CASSLQAYNE. In full, the CDR3 is CASSLQAYNEQFF. The V gene is TRBV18, the J gene TRBJ2-1; D gene unclear. The CDR3 extends 3 residues past the end of the read, so its final part is completed from the germline J gene. CDR1 KGHSH and CDR2 LQKENI come from the germline V gene. Trimming removed 4 bases from V and 2 bases from J, with 6 bases in between. This CDR3 contains 13 residues.

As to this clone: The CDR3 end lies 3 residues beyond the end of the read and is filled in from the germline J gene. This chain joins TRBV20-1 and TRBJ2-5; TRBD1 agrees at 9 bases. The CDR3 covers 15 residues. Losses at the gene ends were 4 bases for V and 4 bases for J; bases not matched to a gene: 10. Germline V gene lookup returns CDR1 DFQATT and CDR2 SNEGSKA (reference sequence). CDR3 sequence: CSAIIPGQGVETQYF. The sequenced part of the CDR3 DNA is TGCAGTGCTATCATTCCGGGACAGGGAGTAGAGACC.